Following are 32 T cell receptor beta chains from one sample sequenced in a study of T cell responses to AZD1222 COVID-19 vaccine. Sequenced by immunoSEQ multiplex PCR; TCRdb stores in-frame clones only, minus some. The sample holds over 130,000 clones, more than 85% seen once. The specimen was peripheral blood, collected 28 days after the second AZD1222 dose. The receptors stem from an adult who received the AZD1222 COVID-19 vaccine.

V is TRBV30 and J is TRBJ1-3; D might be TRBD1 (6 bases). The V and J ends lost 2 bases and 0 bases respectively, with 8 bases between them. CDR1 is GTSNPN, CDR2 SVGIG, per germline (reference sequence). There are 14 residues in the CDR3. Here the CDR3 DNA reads TGTGCCTGGAGTTCAGGGGCCTCTGGAAACACCATATATTTT. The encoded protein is CAWSSGASGNTIYF.

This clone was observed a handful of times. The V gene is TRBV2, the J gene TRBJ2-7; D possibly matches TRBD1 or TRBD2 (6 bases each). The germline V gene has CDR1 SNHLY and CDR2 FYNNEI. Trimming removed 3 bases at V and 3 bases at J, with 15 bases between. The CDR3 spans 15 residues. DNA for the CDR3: TGTGCCAGCAGTGAGGGGGCGGGGAACTACTACGAGCAGTACTTC. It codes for CASSEGAGNYYEQYF.

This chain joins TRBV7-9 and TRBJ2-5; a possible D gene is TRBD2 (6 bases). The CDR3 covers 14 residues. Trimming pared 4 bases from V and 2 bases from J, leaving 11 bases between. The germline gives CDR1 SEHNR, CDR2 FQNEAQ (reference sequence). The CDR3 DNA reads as TGTGCCAGCAGCTCCCCGGGGGTGCAAGAGACCCAGTACTTC. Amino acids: CASSSPGVQETQYF.

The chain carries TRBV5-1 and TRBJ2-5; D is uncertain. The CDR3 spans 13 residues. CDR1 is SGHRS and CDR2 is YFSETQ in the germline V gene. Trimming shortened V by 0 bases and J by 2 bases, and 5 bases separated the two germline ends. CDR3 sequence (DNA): TGCGCCAGCAGCTTGGAGTATCAAGAGACCCAGTACTTC. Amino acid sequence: CASSLEYQETQYF.

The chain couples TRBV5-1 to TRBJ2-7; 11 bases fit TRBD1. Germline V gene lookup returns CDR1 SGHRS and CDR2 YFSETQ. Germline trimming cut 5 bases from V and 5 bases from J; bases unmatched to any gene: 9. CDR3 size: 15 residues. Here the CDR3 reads CASSWPRDRGDEQYF. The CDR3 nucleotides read TGCGCCAGCAGTTGGCCCCGGGACAGGGGGGACGAGCAGTACTTC.

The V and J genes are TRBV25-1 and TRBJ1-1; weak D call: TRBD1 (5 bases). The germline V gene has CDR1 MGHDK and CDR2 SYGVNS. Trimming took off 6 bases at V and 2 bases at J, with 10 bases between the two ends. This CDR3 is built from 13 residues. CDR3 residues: CASRRDGNTEAFF. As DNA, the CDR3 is TGTGCCAGCAGGCGGGACGGTAACACTGAAGCTTTCTTT.

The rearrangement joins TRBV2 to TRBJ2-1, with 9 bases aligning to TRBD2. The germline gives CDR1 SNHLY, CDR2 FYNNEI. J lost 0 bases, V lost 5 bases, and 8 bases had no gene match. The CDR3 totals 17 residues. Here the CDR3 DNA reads TGTGCCAGCAGTCAATTAGGGACTAGCCTCTCCTACAATGAGCAGTTCTTC. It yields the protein CASSQLGTSLSYNEQFF.

This CDR3 is CASRTVTNTEAFF. The CDR3 DNA reads TGTGCCAGCAGAACAGTTACGAACACTGAAGCTTTCTTT. V is TRBV28 and J is TRBJ1-1; D is unresolved. The germline V gene encodes CDR1 MDHEN and CDR2 SYDVKM. The V end lost 6 bases, the J end lost 1 base, and 9 bases lay between the germline ends. The CDR3 loop spans 13 amino acids. Supplemented by reference TRBV28 and TRBJ1-1, the full variable domain reads DVKVTQSSRYLVKRTGEKVFLECVQDMDHENMFWYRQDPGLGLRLIYFSYDVKMKEKGDIPEGYSVSREKKERFSLILESASTNQTSMYLCASRTVTNTEAFFGQGTRLTVV.

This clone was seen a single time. CDR3 in amino acids: CASSFFDGNSPLHF. As DNA, the CDR3 is TGTGCCAGCAGCTTTTTCGACGGTAATTCACCCCTCCACTTT. This chain uses TRBV7-2 with TRBJ1-6; D unresolved. Germline V lookup: CDR1 SGHTA, CDR2 FQGNSA. V lost 3 bases and J lost 6, with 9 bases in between. The CDR3 is 14 amino acids.

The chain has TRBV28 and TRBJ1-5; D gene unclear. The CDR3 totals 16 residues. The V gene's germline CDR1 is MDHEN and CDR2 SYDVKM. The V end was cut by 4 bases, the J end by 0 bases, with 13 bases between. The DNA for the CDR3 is TGTGCCAGCAGTTCCGGTTGGGCAATTAGCAATCAGCCCCAGCATTTT. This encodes CASSSGWAISNQPQHF.

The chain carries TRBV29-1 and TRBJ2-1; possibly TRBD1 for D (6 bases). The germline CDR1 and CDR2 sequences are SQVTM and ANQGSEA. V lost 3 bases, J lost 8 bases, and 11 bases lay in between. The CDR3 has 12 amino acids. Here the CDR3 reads CSVDWQGYEQFF. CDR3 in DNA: TGCAGCGTTGACTGGCAGGGGTATGAGCAGTTCTTC.

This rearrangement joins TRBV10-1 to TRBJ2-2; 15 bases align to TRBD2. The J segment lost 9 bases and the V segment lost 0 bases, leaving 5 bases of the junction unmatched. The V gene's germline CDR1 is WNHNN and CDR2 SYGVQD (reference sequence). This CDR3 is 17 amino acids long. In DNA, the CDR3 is TGCGCCAGCAGTGAGTCACCGGGACTAGCGGGAGGTCGGGAGCTGTTTTTT. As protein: CASSESPGLAGGRELFF.

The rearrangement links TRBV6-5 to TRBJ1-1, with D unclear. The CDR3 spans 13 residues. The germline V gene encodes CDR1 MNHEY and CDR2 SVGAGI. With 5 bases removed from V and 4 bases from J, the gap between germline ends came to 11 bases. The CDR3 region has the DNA TGTGCCAGCAGTAGGGCAGACCGCACTGAAGCTTTCTTT. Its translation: CASSRADRTEAFF.

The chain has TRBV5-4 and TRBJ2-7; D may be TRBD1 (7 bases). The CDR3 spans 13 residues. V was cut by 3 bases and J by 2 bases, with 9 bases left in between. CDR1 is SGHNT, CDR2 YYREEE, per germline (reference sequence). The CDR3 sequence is CASSSRGAYEQYF. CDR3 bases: TGTGCCAGCAGCTCCAGGGGGGCCTACGAGCAGTACTTC.

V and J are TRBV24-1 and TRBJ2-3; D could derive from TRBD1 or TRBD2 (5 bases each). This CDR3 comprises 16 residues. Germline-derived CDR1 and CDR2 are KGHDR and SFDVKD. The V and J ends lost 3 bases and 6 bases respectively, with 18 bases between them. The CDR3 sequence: CATSDPRKGTHDTQYF. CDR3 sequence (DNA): TGTGCCACCAGTGATCCCCGGAAGGGGACGCACGATACGCAGTATTTT.

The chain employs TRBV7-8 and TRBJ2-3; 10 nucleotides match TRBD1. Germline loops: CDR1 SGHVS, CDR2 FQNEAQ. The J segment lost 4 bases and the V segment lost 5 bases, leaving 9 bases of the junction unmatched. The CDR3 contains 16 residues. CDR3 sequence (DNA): TGTGCCAGCAGCGCAATGACAGGGGGCTTAGCAGATACGCAGTATTTT. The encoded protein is CASSAMTGGLADTQYF.

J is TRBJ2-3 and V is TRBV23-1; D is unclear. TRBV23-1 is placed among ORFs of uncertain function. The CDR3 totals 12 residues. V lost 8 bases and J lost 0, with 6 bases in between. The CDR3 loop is CASRLSTDTQYF. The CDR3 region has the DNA TGCGCCAGCCGACTGAGCACAGATACGCAGTATTTT.

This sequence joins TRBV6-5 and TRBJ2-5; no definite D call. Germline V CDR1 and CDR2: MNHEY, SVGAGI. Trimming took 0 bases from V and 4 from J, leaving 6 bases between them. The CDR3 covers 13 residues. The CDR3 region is CASSYSVSETQYF. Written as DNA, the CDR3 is TGTGCCAGCAGTTACTCCGTGTCAGAGACCCAGTACTTC.

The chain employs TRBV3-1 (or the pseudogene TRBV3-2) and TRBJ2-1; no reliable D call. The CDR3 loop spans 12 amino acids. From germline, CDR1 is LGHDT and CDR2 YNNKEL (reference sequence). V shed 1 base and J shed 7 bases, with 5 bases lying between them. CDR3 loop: CASSQVRNEQFF. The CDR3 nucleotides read TGTGCCAGCAGCCAAGTGAGGAATGAGCAGTTCTTC.

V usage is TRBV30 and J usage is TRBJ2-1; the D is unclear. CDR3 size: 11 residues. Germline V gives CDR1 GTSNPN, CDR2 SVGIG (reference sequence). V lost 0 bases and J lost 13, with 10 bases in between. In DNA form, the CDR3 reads TGTGCCTGGAGTGTTAGTGGGAACCAGTTCTTC. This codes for CAWSVSGNQFF.

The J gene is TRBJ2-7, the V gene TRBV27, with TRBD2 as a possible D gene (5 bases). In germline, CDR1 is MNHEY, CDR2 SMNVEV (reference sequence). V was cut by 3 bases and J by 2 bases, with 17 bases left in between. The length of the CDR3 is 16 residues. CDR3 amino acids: CASSFSGLGITYEQYF. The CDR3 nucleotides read TGTGCCAGCAGTTTTTCCGGGCTCGGGATAACCTACGAGCAGTACTTC.

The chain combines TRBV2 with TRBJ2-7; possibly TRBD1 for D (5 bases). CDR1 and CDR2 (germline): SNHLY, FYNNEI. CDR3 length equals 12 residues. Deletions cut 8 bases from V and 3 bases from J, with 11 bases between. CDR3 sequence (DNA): TGTGCCAGCGCAGGGTTAATCTACGAGCAGTACTTC. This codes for CASAGLIYEQYF.

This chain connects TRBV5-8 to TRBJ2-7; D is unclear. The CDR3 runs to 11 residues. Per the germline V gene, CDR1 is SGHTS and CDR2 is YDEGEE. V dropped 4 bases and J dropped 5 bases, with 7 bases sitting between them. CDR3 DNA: TGTGCCAGCAGCCGGATTCACGAGCAGTACTTC. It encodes CASSRIHEQYF.

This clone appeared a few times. The CDR3 region has the DNA TGCGCCAGCAGCTTGGTACCCTCGGTTACCGTAAACATTCAGTACTTC. Residues: CASSLVPSVTVNIQYF. The V and J genes are TRBV5-1 and TRBJ2-4; D remains ambiguous. The CDR3 covers 16 residues. The ends were cut back, 0 bases at V and 6 bases at J, with 16 bases in the middle. Germline V gene sequence: CDR1 SGHRS, CDR2 YFSETQ. Supplemented by reference TRBV5-1 and TRBJ2-4, the full variable domain reads KAGVTQTPRYLIKTRGQQVTLSCSPISGHRSVSWYQQTPGQGLQFLFEYFSETQRNKGNFPGRFSGRQFSNSRSEMNVSTLELGDSALYLCASSLVPSVTVNIQYFGAGTRLSVL.

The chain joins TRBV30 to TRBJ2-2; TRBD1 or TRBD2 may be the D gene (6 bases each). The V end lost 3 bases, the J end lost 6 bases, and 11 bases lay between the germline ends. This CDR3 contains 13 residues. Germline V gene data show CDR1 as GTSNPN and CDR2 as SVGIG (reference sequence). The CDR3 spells CAWSSGAAGELFF. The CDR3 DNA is TGTGCCTGGAGCTCGGGGGCGGCCGGGGAGCTGTTTTTT.

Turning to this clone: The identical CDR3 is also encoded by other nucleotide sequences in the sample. CDR3 protein: CASSVEGNTEAFF. Written as DNA, the CDR3 is TGTGCCAGCAGCGTAGAGGGGAACACTGAAGCTTTCTTT. The gene calls are TRBV9 and TRBJ1-1; D uncertain. Germline V CDR1 and CDR2: SGDLS, YYNGEE. The CDR3 runs 13 residues. V lost 0 bases and J 1 base, leaving 4 bases between the germline ends.

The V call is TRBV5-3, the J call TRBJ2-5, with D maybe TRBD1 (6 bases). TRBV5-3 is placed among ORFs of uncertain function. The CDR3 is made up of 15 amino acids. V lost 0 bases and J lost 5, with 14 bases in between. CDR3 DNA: TGTGCCAGAAGCTTGGCTCGGACAGATGGGGAGACCCAGTACTTC. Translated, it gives CARSLARTDGETQYF.

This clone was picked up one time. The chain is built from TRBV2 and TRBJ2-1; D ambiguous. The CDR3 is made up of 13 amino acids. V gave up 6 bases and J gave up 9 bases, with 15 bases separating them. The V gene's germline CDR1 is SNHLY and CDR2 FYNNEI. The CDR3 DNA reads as TGTGCCAGCAGAGTAGACTGGTCCGGTGAGCAGTTCTTC. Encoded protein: CASRVDWSGEQFF.

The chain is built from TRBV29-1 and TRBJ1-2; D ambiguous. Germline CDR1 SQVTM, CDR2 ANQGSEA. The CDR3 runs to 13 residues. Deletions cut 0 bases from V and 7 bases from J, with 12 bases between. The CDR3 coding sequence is TGCAGCGTTGAAGAGGCCGTGCTAAGTGGCTACACCTTC. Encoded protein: CSVEEAVLSGYTF.

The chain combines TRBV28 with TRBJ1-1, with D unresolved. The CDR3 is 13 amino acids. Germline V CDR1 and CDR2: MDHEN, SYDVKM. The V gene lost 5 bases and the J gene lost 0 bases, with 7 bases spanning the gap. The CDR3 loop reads CASSLTVNTEAFF. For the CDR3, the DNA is TGTGCCAGCAGTCTTACAGTGAACACTGAAGCTTTCTTT.

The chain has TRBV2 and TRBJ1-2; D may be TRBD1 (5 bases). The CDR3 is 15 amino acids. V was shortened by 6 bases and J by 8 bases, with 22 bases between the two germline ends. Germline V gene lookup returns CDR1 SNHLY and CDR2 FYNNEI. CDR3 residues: CASSPTGRRFRGYTF. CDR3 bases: TGTGCCAGCAGCCCAACGGGACGCCGGTTCCGCGGCTACACCTTC.

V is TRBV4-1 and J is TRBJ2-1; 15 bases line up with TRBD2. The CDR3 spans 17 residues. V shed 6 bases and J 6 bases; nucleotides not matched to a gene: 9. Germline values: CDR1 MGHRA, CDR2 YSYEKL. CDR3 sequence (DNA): TGCGCCAGCAGTCCCGCCCCGGGACTAGCGGGAGGCAATGAGCAGTTCTTC. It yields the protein CASSPAPGLAGGNEQFF.